Presented here are 10 T cell receptor beta chains from one specimen sequenced in a study of blood T cell repertoires in COVID-19 (dated by TCRdb to 2018 to 2020). Receptor libraries were prepared by the immunoSEQ multiplex PCR assay. Imported from immuneACCESS, the table was reduced by TCRdb to in-frame sequences with V and J called. These copies leave out some clones; in studies compared against another copy, an unresolved V gene accounts for under half, and the cause of the remainder is not known. The sample profile shows 250,000 to 350,000 clones; about nine tenths of them were found once. The ten largest clonotypes hold roughly 6.1% of the sample. The specimen was peripheral blood. The origin of the receptors is a woman aged 50 to 60 with COVID-19, enrolled during active disease.

The chain carries TRBV2 and TRBJ1-1, with 7 bases aligning to TRBD1. V lost 9 bases to trimming and J lost 0 bases; unmatched junction nucleotides: 10. This CDR3 is 15 amino acids long. The germline V gene has CDR1 SNHLY and CDR2 FYNNEI. The CDR3 loop reads CASSKSTGLNTEAFF. CDR3 nucleotides: TGTGCCAGTTCTAAGTCGACAGGGTTGAACACTGAAGCTTTCTTT.

The chain recombines TRBV5-1 with TRBJ2-7; the D gene is possibly TRBD1 (6 bases). CDR3 size: 15 residues. Trimming left V 1 base short and J 6 bases short, with 17 bases between. The germline gives CDR1 SGHRS, CDR2 YFSETQ. The CDR3, as DNA: TGCGCCAGCAGCTTGTTCACAGGGCTAGTAGGCGAGCAGTACTTC. This codes for CASSLFTGLVGEQYF.

The chain joins TRBV4-2 to TRBJ2-4; TRBD2 aligns across 10 bases. CDR1 and CDR2 from the germline V gene are LGHNA and YNFKEQ. Trimming removed 0 bases from V and 8 bases from J; junction bases left unmatched: 10. The CDR3 is made up of 17 amino acids. CDR3 nucleotide sequence: TGTGCCAGCAGCCAAGACGCAGCGGGAGGGAGGGGGGACATTCAGTACTTC. This gives the protein CASSQDAAGGRGDIQYF.

This chain uses TRBV27 with TRBJ1-1, with D possibly TRBD1 on 5 matching bases. The ends were cut back, 2 bases at V and 7 bases at J, with 11 bases in the middle. The CDR3 consists of 13 residues. Germline CDR1 reads MNHEY; CDR2 reads SMNVEV (reference sequence). The CDR3, as DNA: TGTGCCAGCAGTTTACGTCCAGGGAATGAAGCTTTCTTT. As protein: CASSLRPGNEAFF.

The J gene is TRBJ2-7, the V gene TRBV29-1, with 10 bases lining up with TRBD1. The CDR3 has 14 residues. V lost 5 bases to trimming and J lost 2 bases; unmatched junction nucleotides: 6. CDR1 and CDR2 (germline): SQVTM, ANQGSEA. The CDR3: CSVIKGQGTYEQYF. The DNA of the CDR3 is TGCAGCGTTATAAAGGGACAGGGGACCTACGAGCAGTACTTC.

V and J are TRBV7-2 and TRBJ1-5; possible D gene TRBD1, 5 bases. Trimming pared 5 bases from V and 4 bases from J, leaving 12 bases between. The CDR3 contains 14 residues. Germline CDR1 reads SGHTA; CDR2 reads FQGNSA. The CDR3 sequence: CASSAAGGNQPQHF. As DNA, the CDR3 is TGTGCCAGCAGCGCTGCGGGGGGTAATCAGCCCCAGCATTTT.

This sequence joins TRBV30 and TRBJ1-1, with D uncertain. V lost 3 bases, J lost 4 bases, and 9 bases lay in between. In germline, CDR1 is GTSNPN, CDR2 SVGIG (reference sequence). There are 12 residues in the CDR3. This CDR3 is CAWRAHATEAFF. Here the CDR3 DNA reads TGTGCCTGGAGAGCGCATGCCACTGAAGCTTTCTTT.

The rearrangement links TRBV19 to TRBJ2-2; 9 bases are a match to TRBD2. V lost 10 bases, J lost 6 bases, and 6 bases stayed unmatched. The CDR3 consists of 13 residues. The germline gives CDR1 LNHDA, CDR2 SQIVND (reference sequence). The CDR3 DNA follows: TGTGCCACCTGGCGGGAGGGTGCCGGGGAGCTGTTTTTT. Protein: CATWREGAGELFF.

The chain carries TRBV7-2 and TRBJ2-3; TRBD1 might be the D (6 bases). Germline V CDR1 and CDR2: SGHTA, FQGNSA. This CDR3 has 15 residues. Trimming took 1 base from V and 2 from J, leaving 10 bases between them. The CDR3 nucleotides are TGTGCCAGCAGCTTAGGTAGGGGGTACACAGATACGCAGTATTTT. It is translated as CASSLGRGYTDTQYF. Together with reference TRBV7-2 and TRBJ2-3, the CDR3 gives the full variable domain: GAGVSQSPSNKVTEKGKDVELRCDPISGHTALYWYRQSLGQGLEFLIYFQGNSAPDKSGLPSDRFSAERTGGSVSTLTIQRTQQEDSAVYLCASSLGRGYTDTQYFGPGTRLTVL.

The chain uses TRBV5-1 and TRBJ1-2; maybe TRBD1 (6 bases). The CDR3 spans 14 residues. Trimming took off 0 bases at V and 1 base at J, with 7 bases between the two ends. CDR1 is SGHRS, CDR2 YFSETQ, per germline. CDR3 residues: CASSLADSNYGYTF. The CDR3 DNA reads as TGCGCCAGCAGCTTGGCGGACAGTAACTATGGCTACACCTTC.